These 4 T cell receptor beta chains were sequenced from one sample in a study of T cells in Graves' hyperthyroidism and ophthalmopathy. Authors of the study amplified TCR beta CDR3 regions from RNA transcripts. HTBI primers were the set used in a first-round RT-PCR of the TCR CDR3. TCRdb used MiXCR to reprocess the multiplex PCR reads, holding one entry per CDR3 protein. The sample yields around 500,000 distinct CDR3 sequences, 12% to 15% seen once. The specimen sequenced was blood. The source of these receptors is a woman in her 40s with Graves' hyperthyroidism.

In its sample, this clonotype was seen many times. The chain recombines TRBV7-9 with TRBJ1-1; D gene ambiguous. This CDR3 has 12 amino acids. V was pared by 5 bases and J by 11 bases, with 15 bases between. Germline V CDR1 and CDR2: SEHNR, FQNEAQ (reference sequence). CDR3 DNA sequence: TGTGCCAGCAGCCCAGAGACCGCGCGGGCTTTCTTT. Translation gives CASSPETARAFF.

V usage is TRBV6-2 or TRBV6-3 and J usage is TRBJ1-1; TRBD1 agrees at 7 bases. The CDR3 is made up of 14 amino acids. Trimming removed 5 bases from V and 3 bases from J; junction bases left unmatched: 6. Per germline, CDR1 MNHEY and CDR2 SVGEGT. The CDR3 DNA sequence: TGTGCCAGCAGTGTACGGCAGGGGGACACTGAAGCTTTCTTT. This encodes CASSVRQGDTEAFF.

The chain uses TRBV7-8 and TRBJ2-7, with TRBD2 matching over 9 bases. CDR1 is SGHVS, CDR2 FQNEAQ, per germline. V lost 3 bases to trimming and J lost 3 bases; unmatched junction nucleotides: 9. The CDR3 length is 16 residues. CDR3 region: CASSFMGSGSFYEQYF. CDR3 coding DNA: TGTGCCAGCAGCTTCATGGGTAGCGGGAGTTTCTACGAGCAGTACTTC.

This rearrangement joins TRBV9 to TRBJ2-3, with a weak D call TRBD2 (5 bases). CDR1 and CDR2 (germline): SGDLS, YYNGEE. V dropped 0 bases and J dropped 6 bases, with 17 bases sitting between them. The length of the CDR3 is 16 residues. The CDR3 is CASSVGASNDPDTQYF. The CDR3 nucleotides are TGTGCCAGCAGCGTAGGAGCTAGCAACGATCCCGATACGCAGTATTTT.